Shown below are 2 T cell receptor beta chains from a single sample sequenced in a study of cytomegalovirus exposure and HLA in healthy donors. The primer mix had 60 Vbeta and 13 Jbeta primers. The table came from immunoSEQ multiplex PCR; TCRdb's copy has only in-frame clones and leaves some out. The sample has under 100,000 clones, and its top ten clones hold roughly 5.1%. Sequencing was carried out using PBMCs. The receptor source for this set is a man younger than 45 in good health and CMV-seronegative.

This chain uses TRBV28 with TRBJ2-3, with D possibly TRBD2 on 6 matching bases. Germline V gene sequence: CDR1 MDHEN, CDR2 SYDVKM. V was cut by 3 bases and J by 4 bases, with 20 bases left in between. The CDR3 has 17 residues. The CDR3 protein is CASSLPLDGEEADTQYF. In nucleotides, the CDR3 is TGTGCCAGCAGTTTGCCACTAGATGGGGAGGAGGCAGATACGCAGTATTTT.

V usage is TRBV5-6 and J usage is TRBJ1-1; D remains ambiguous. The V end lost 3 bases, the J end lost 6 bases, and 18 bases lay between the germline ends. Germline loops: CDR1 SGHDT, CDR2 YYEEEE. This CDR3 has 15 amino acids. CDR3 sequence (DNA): TGTGCCAGCAGCTCGCTCTGGGAGGGTGCGTCTGAAGCTTTCTTT. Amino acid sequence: CASSSLWEGASEAFF.